What follows are 8 T cell receptor beta chains derived from one specimen sequenced in a study of blood T cell repertoires in COVID-19. Clones were read by immunoSEQ multiplex PCR, and TCRdb kept only the in-frame ones, dropping some. The sample holds about 200,000 clones, 80% seen once. The sequencing sample was made of PBMCs or T cells enriched from blood (not recorded which). All receptors derive from a woman aged 40 to 50 with acute COVID-19.

The rearrangement joins TRBV28 to TRBJ1-1, with TRBD1 as a possible D gene (5 bases). V lost 7 bases to trimming and J lost 5 bases, with 17 bases between them. Germline loops: CDR1 MDHEN, CDR2 SYDVKM. The CDR3 has 14 residues. CDR3: CASTPPGLGTEAFF. CDR3 nucleotide sequence: TGTGCCAGCACCCCTCCGGGACTTGGGACTGAAGCTTTCTTT. The entire variable domain, with the rest obtained from reference TRBV28 and TRBJ1-1, is as follows: DVKVTQSSRYLVKRTGEKVFLECVQDMDHENMFWYRQDPGLGLRLIYFSYDVKMKEKGDIPEGYSVSREKKERFSLILESASTNQTSMYLCASTPPGLGTEAFFGQGTRLTVV.

This clone was picked up a small number of times. The chain has TRBV6-5 and TRBJ1-5; a possible D gene is TRBD1 (5 bases). Trimming shortened V by 4 bases and J by 4 bases, and 14 bases separated the two germline ends. CDR3 length: 15 residues. CDR1 is MNHEY, CDR2 SVGAGI, per germline. CDR3 DNA sequence: TGTGCCAGCAGTTCTTCCGGGGGGAGTAATCAGCCCCAGCATTTT. This encodes CASSSSGGSNQPQHF.

The chain links TRBV5-5 to TRBJ2-3, with unresolved D. The CDR3 runs 17 residues. Between the trimmed V and J ends, which lost 0 bases and 2 bases, there was a span of 16 bases. The germline V gene encodes CDR1 SGHKS and CDR2 YYEKEE (reference sequence). CDR3 sequence: CASSLVALNSYTDTQYF. CDR3 nucleotides: TGTGCCAGCAGCTTGGTTGCCCTTAATAGTTACACAGATACGCAGTATTTT. The full variable domain, with the rest looked up from reference TRBV5-5 and TRBJ2-3, is DAGVTQSPTHLIKTRGQQVTLRCSPISGHKSVSWYQQVLGQGPQFIFQYYEKEERGRGNFPDRFSARQFPNYSSELNVNALLLGDSALYLCASSLVALNSYTDTQYFGPGTRLTVL.

The CDR3 region has the DNA TGTGCCAGTGCCCCCCGGCAGGGTAATGAAAAACTGTTTTTT. Its translation: CASAPRQGNEKLFF. The gene calls are TRBV19 and TRBJ1-4; D might be TRBD1 (5 bases). CDR1 and CDR2 (germline): LNHDA, SQIVND (reference sequence). V was cut by 8 bases and J by 4 bases, with 14 bases left in between. This CDR3 comprises 14 residues.

This clone was detected only once. The chain joins TRBV7-3 to TRBJ1-2; D is unresolved. CDR3 length equals 16 residues. Germline CDR1 and CDR2: SGHTA and FQGTGA. V lost 5 bases to trimming and J lost 4 bases, with 20 bases between them. The chain's CDR3 is CASSTSPRAAPYGYTF. As DNA, the CDR3 is TGTGCCAGCAGCACCTCCCCGCGGGCAGCGCCCTATGGCTACACCTTC.

The chain couples TRBV3-1 (or the pseudogene TRBV3-2) to TRBJ1-5, with D perhaps matching TRBD1 (5 bases). The V gene lost 5 bases and the J gene lost 5 bases, with 13 bases spanning the gap. The CDR3 runs 14 residues. Germline V lookup: CDR1 LGHDT, CDR2 YNNKEL (reference sequence). In nucleotides, the CDR3 is TGTGCCAGCAGCGGACGACAGCACTATCAGCCCCAGCATTTT. Translation: CASSGRQHYQPQHF.

This clone has more than one count but fewer than ten. This rearrangement joins TRBV11-2 to TRBJ2-1; 8 positions match TRBD2. The CDR3 is made up of 14 amino acids. The V gene's germline CDR1 is SGHAT and CDR2 FQNNGV. After removal of 1 base from V and 7 bases from J, the junction contained 3 bases not matched to a gene. The CDR3 protein is CASSLGVAGNEQFF. The DNA for the CDR3 is TGTGCCAGCAGCTTAGGAGTAGCGGGGAATGAGCAGTTCTTC.

This chain uses TRBV5-1 with TRBJ2-2, with 7 positions matching TRBD1. Trimming removed 4 bases from V and 4 bases from J; junction bases left unmatched: 10. The germline CDR1 and CDR2 sequences are SGHRS and YFSETQ. The CDR3 has 16 amino acids. CDR3 protein: CASSPIQGTSTGELFF. CDR3 nucleotide sequence: TGCGCCAGCAGCCCAATACAGGGGACAAGCACCGGGGAGCTGTTTTTT.